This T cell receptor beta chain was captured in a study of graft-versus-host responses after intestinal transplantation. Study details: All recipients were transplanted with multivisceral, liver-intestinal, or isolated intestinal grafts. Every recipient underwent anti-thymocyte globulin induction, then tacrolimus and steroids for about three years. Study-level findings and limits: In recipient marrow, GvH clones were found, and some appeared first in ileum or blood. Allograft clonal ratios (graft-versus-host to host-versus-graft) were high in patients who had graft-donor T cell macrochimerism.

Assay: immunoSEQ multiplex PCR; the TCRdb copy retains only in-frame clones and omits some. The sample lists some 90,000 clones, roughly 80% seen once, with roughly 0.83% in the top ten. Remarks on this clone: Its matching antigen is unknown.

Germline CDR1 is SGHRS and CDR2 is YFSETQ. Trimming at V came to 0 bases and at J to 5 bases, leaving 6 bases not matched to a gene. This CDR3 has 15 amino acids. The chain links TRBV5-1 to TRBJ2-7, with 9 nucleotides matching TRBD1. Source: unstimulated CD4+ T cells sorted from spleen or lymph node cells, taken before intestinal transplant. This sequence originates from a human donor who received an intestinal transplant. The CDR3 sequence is CASSLVTGGNDEQYF. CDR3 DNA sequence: TGCGCCAGCAGCTTGGTCACAGGGGGCAACGACGAGCAGTACTTC.